The following is a T cell receptor (beta chain) sequence with its context. Libraries were prepared by immunoSEQ multiplex PCR; TCRdb keeps only in-frame clonotypes and omits some of them. In the table there are some 54,000 clones, 95% to 96% of which are singletons. This sample stems from a study of control samples from healthy donors and cancer patients. The CDR3 has 14 amino acids. After removal of 4 bases from V and 4 bases from J, the junction contained 2 bases not matched to a gene. Germline V gene lookup returns CDR1 MDHEN and CDR2 SYDVKM. Sequenced input: blood. This clonotype originated in a young woman in good health. This chain uses TRBV28 with TRBJ2-3; TRBD2 matches 10 bases. CDR3 in DNA: TGTGCCAGCAGTTCGCTAGCGGGAGCAGATACGCAGTATTTT. It translates to CASSSLAGADTQYF.